This TCR beta chain was sequenced in a study of beta chain features in type 1 diabetes. V was clipped by 4 bases and J by 5 bases; unmatched bases: 13. This CDR3 region has 17 residues. The V gene's germline CDR1 is LNHDA and CDR2 SQIVND (reference sequence). Overall study results and limits: The study found moderately but significantly shorter TCRB CDR3s in all four CD4+ subsets of Type 1 diabetes patients.

The isolated RNA, all of it, was reverse transcribed, so expressed TCRB transcripts were what got sequenced. Profiling relied on immunoSEQ multiplex PCR, and the TCRdb table lists in-frame clones only, not all of them. In the table there are 500,000 to 800,000 clones, under 15% of which are singletons. The table lists this clone with a few counts. No antigen is known for it. The sample comprised naive CD4+ T cells from blood. This sequence originates from a man between 25 and 39 years old with type 1 diabetes. The chain links TRBV19 to TRBJ2-1; 8 positions agree with TRBD1. The CDR3 loop is CASSTPWTGLADNEQFF. The CDR3 region has the DNA TGTGCCAGTAGTACCCCATGGACAGGGTTGGCAGACAATGAGCAGTTCTTC.